This T cell receptor beta chain was sequenced for a study of read filtering for tumor transcriptome and immune sequencing. Study summary: The cohort had 17 to 20 men and around 15 women aged roughly 40 to 90, mean about 67 years. Broader study findings: Approximately 87% of IR-seq clonotypes had a single read, yet these held around 3.5% of reads. The CD138-negative fraction was mixed bone marrow immune cells, not pure T cells.

At least ten counts were recorded for this clonotype. Its antigen remains unknown. Sampling of bone marrow took place during active disease in every patient. This CDR3 contains 13 residues. CDR1 is SEHNR, CDR2 FQNEAQ, per germline (reference sequence). After removal of 6 bases from V and 11 bases from J, the junction contained 10 bases not matched to a gene. Molecular barcoded adaptors covering alpha/delta and beta/gamma chains were used on roughly 370 ng RNA. TCRdb recomputed calls from the reads with MiXCR, one row per CDR3 protein. The sample lists about 62,000 distinct CDR3 sequences; approximately 18% were seen once.

The chain has TRBV7-9 and TRBJ1-1; 9 bases are a match to TRBD1. This TCR was recovered from a donor at least 40 years old with multiple myeloma. The sequenced material came from a population of CD138-negative cells sorted from bone marrow. The DNA for the CDR3 is TGTGCCAGCAGTTCGCCGGGACAGGGCAGGGCTTTCTTT. Translating it yields CASSSPGQGRAFF.